The T cell receptor beta chain described here comes from a study of tumor-infiltrating lymphocytes in primary liver carcinoma. Starting material for RNA and DNA co-extraction consisted of about 20-33 mg of unsorted bulk tissue. A constant-region primer primed TCR beta cDNA synthesis from 450 to 550 ng of total RNA. Amplification in three nested multiplex PCR rounds with slightly modified ARM-PCR gave rise to TCR beta libraries. For roughly 10 cycles apiece, the opening two PCR rounds ran with TRBV1-TRBV30 forward primers and a C-beta reverse primer. MiXCR, applied by TCRdb to the multiplex PCR reads, yields one record per CDR3 protein. The sample yields about 20,000 distinct CDR3 sequences, over 70% seen once. On this clonotype: One junction end disagrees with the germline gene, perhaps due to a read error.

CDR3 length: 15 amino acids. Germline V gene sequence: CDR1 SGHNT, CDR2 YENEEA. Sequenced: liver tumor tissue from sampling region 4. Subset in this sample: tumor region T4, right-lateral pole. The TCR was taken from a woman aged 30 to 39 with primary liver carcinoma and hepatitis B virus infection. The V and J genes are TRBV11-3 and TRBJ2-1; 14 positions match TRBD2. The CDR3 reads CASRRLAGGGYEHFF. In nucleotides, the CDR3 is TGTGCCAGCCGCCGACTAGCGGGGGGGGGGTACGAGCACTTCTTC.